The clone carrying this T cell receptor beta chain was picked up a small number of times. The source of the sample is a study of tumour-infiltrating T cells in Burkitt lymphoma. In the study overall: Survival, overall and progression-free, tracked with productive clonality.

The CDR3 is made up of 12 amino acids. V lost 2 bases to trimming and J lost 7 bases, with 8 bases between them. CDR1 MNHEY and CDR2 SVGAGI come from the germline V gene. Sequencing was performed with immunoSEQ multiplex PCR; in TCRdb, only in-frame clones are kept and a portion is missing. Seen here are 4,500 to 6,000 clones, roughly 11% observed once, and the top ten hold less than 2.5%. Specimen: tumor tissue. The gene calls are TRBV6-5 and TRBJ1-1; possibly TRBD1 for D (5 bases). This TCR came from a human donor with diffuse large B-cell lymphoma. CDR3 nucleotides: TGTGCCAGCAGTTACCGACAGAGTGAAGCTTTCTTT. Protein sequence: CASSYRQSEAFF.